A selection of T cell receptor beta chains follows, all from one sample in a study of cytomegalovirus exposure and HLA in healthy donors. TCRdb's table, derived via immunoSEQ multiplex PCR, lists solely in-frame clones and lacks some. The sample has about 120,000 clones, 77% seen once. The sample comprised PBMCs. These receptors came from a human donor in good health. Each CDR3 is given with its conserved first and last residue. D genes are given only for firm matches. Rows may omit the clone size; those that give it use once, few, many or a size class.

cdr3_length,j_call,clone_size,v_call,d_call,cdr3_aa,cdr3_nt
16,TRBJ2-2,.,TRBV5-1,TRBD2,CASSLERGLNTGELFF,TGCGCCAGCAGCTTGGAGCGGGGGCTTAACACCGGGGAGCTGTTTTTT
14,TRBJ1-1,.,TRBV5-1,TRBD1,CASSSEGQGTEAFF,TGCGCCAGCAGCTCGGAGGGACAGGGGACTGAAGCTTTCTTT
15,TRBJ2-2,.,TRBV5-4,TRBD2,CASSYQGTSPGELFF,TGTGCCAGCAGCTACCAAGGGACTAGCCCCGGGGAGCTGTTTTTT
12,TRBJ1-5,.,TRBV28,.,CASSRANQPQHF,TGTGCCAGCAGCAGGGCGAATCAGCCCCAGCATTTT
14,TRBJ2-5,.,TRBV5-1,.,CASSPTGSQETQYF,TGCGCCAGCAGCCCTACAGGGTCCCAAGAGACCCAGTACTTC
15,TRBJ1-2,.,TRBV28,.,CASSFRDRLVYGYTF,TGTGCCAGCAGTTTCCGAGACAGGTTGGTCTATGGCTACACCTTC
12,TRBJ1-6,once,TRBV10-3,TRBD1,CAIATGKSPLHF,TGTGCCATCGCGACAGGGAAATCACCCCTCCACTTT
15,TRBJ1-1,.,TRBV6-5,.,CASSYSALVNTEAFF,TGTGCCAGCAGTTACTCAGCATTAGTGAACACTGAAGCTTTCTTT
13,TRBJ2-5,few,TRBV7-9,.,CASSLRQQETQYF,TGTGCCAGCAGCCTTAGACAGCAAGAGACCCAGTACTTC
14,TRBJ2-7,.,TRBV6-1,.,CASSEGAERYEQYF,TGTGCCAGCAGTGAGGGAGCCGAAAGATACGAGCAGTACTTC
12,TRBJ1-2,few,TRBV29-1,.,CSVEGLSYGYTF,TGCAGCGTTGAGGGACTCAGCTATGGCTACACCTTC
14,TRBJ1-5,.,TRBV28,TRBD1,CASSSGGSGQPQHF,TGTGCCAGCAGTTCAGGGGGATCGGGGCAGCCCCAGCATTTT
16,TRBJ1-1,.,TRBV6-1,TRBD1,CASSVGTGVVNTEAFF,TGTGCCAGCAGTGTGGGGACAGGGGTTGTAAACACTGAAGCTTTCTTT
15,TRBJ1-1,.,TRBV18,TRBD1,CASSPGQAGNTEAFF,TGTGCCAGCTCTCCTGGACAGGCCGGTAACACTGAAGCTTTCTTT
15,TRBJ2-1,.,TRBV7-9,TRBD2,CASRGLAGGTPEQFF,TGTGCCAGCAGGGGTCTAGCGGGAGGTACACCTGAGCAGTTCTTC
16,TRBJ2-7,.,TRBV10-2,TRBD2,CASSGLAETISYEQYF,TGCGCCAGCAGTGGACTAGCGGAAACTATATCCTACGAGCAGTACTTC
14,TRBJ2-7,.,TRBV27,.,CASSLSTFGAEQYF,TGTGCCAGCAGTTTATCGACTTTTGGGGCCGAGCAGTACTTC
16,TRBJ2-7,.,TRBV5-4,TRBD2,CASSTGTSGRAYEQYF,TGTGCCAGCAGCACAGGGACTAGCGGGAGGGCCTACGAGCAGTACTTC
14,TRBJ2-3,.,TRBV9,TRBD2,CASSVGLAGDTQYF,TGTGCCAGCAGCGTAGGACTAGCGGGAGATACGCAGTATTTT
14,TRBJ1-4,few,TRBV5-8,.,CASTPFATNEKLFF,TGTGCCAGCACCCCCTTTGCAACTAATGAAAAACTGTTTTTT
13,TRBJ2-2,.,TRBV28,.,CASSLQGPGELFF,TGTGCCAGCAGTTTACAGGGGCCCGGGGAGCTGTTTTTT
14,TRBJ2-1,.,TRBV18,.,CASSPLVSLREQFF,TGTGCCAGCTCACCACTGGTTAGCCTCCGCGAGCAGTTCTTC
17,TRBJ2-2,.,TRBV30,.,CAWSPMNMAGMVGELFF,TGTGCCTGGAGCCCTATGAACATGGCGGGAATGGTCGGGGAGCTGTTTTTT
15,TRBJ1-1,.,TRBV21-1,.,CASSQHRGQGGEAFF,TGTGCCAGCAGCCAACATAGGGGACAGGGAGGAGAAGCTTTCTTT
12,TRBJ2-7,.,TRBV27,TRBD1,CASSTGGYEQYF,TGTGCCAGCAGTACAGGGGGCTACGAGCAGTACTTC
15,TRBJ2-5,.,TRBV5-1,.,CASSLTSPGQETQYF,TGCGCCAGCAGCCTGACCTCCCCGGGACAAGAGACCCAGTACTTC
13,TRBJ2-7,.,TRBV6-1,TRBD1,CASSRQGSYEQYF,TGTGCCAGCAGTAGACAGGGCTCCTACGAGCAGTACTTC
14,TRBJ2-7,few,TRBV6-5,TRBD2,CASSVSGSTYEQYF,TGTGCCAGCAGTGTCAGCGGGAGTACTTACGAGCAGTACTTC
21,TRBJ2-2,few,TRBV19,TRBD1,CASSAEGLLELGQGQTGELFF,TGTGCCAGTAGCGCAGAGGGACTCCTCGAACTTGGACAGGGGCAAACCGGGGAGCTGTTTTTT
14,TRBJ1-2,.,TRBV14,TRBD1,CASSQVTGGGGYTF,TGTGCCAGCAGCCAAGTGACAGGGGGCGGCGGCTACACCTTC
17,TRBJ2-1,.,TRBV5-4,TRBD2,CASSLDLAGARNNEQFF,TGTGCCAGCAGCTTGGATCTAGCGGGAGCTCGGAACAATGAGCAGTTCTTC
12,TRBJ2-7,once,TRBV28,.,CASSLLREEQYF,TGTGCCAGCAGTTTGCTCCGGGAAGAGCAGTACTTC
17,TRBJ2-2,.,TRBV7-3,TRBD1,CASSRDPTGANTGELFF,TGTGCCAGCAGCCGGGACCCGACAGGGGCGAACACCGGGGAGCTGTTTTTT
16,TRBJ2-1,.,TRBV19,.,CASSIAVTSSYNEQFF,TGTGCCAGTAGTATAGCGGTCACGAGCTCCTACAATGAGCAGTTCTTC
15,TRBJ1-1,.,TRBV2,.,CASSGTRGRNTEAFF,TGTGCCAGCAGTGGAACCAGGGGACGAAACACTGAAGCTTTCTTT
17,TRBJ2-1,few,TRBV27,TRBD2,CASSSFLAGGLASEQFF,TGTGCCAGCAGTTCCTTTCTAGCGGGAGGTTTGGCGAGTGAGCAGTTCTTC
15,TRBJ2-3,.,TRBV29-1,TRBD2,CSVDGLAGGPDTQYF,TGCAGCGTTGATGGGCTAGCGGGAGGACCAGATACGCAGTATTTT
15,TRBJ1-5,.,TRBV28,TRBD1,CASRTGAAGNQPQHF,TGTGCCAGCAGGACAGGGGCGGCGGGCAATCAGCCCCAGCATTTT
16,TRBJ2-6,.,TRBV5-5,.,CASSLEQAYGANVLTF,TGTGCCAGCAGCTTGGAACAGGCGTACGGGGCCAACGTCCTGACTTTC
14,TRBJ2-7,.,TRBV6-5,TRBD2,CAIKTSGSSNEQYF,TGTGCCATCAAAACTAGCGGGAGTTCCAACGAGCAGTACTTC
16,TRBJ2-1,.,TRBV11-2,.,CASSLGVGAFYNEQFF,TGTGCCAGCAGCTTGGGGGTGGGGGCCTTCTACAATGAGCAGTTCTTC